These T cell receptor beta chains were read from a single sample in a study of shared clonotypes between healthy human individuals. Profiling relied on immunoSEQ multiplex PCR, and the TCRdb table lists in-frame clones only, not all of them. The sample carries 1 million to 1.2 million clones, around 77% recorded once. Sequences were obtained from memory CD4+ T cells from PBMCs. Receptors originate from a man younger than 35 in good health. Some clones in this sample may be carry-over from other donors' samples. CDR3s leave out the opening cysteine and the closing phenylalanine or tryptophan. The order of the fields is J gene, V gene, CDR3 protein.

J: TRBJ2-2
V: TRBV5-1
CDR3: ASSFMGTRNTGELF

J: TRBJ2-3
V: TRBV6-1
CDR3: ASRDRGPTDTQY

J: TRBJ1-2
V: TRBV18
CDR3: ASSERDGYT

J: TRBJ2-7
V: TRBV9
CDR3: ASSPLGRIGQY

J: TRBJ1-2
V: TRBV13
CDR3: ASSLEKEFGYT

J: TRBJ2-5
V: TRBV29-1
CDR3: SVAGQQETQY

J: TRBJ1-4
V: TRBV6-1
CDR3: ASSEDRVSEKLF

J: TRBJ1-2
V: TRBV9
CDR3: ASSVDGQGASGYT

J: TRBJ2-1
V: TRBV6-1
CDR3: ASTGRLASNEQF

J: TRBJ2-1
V: TRBV28
CDR3: ATLKREKVYNEQF

J: TRBJ1-2
V: TRBV11-3
CDR3: ASTRGTDYGYT

J: TRBJ2-1
V: TRBV29-1
CDR3: SVDRQSSYNEQF

J: TRBJ1-5
V: TRBV7-2
CDR3: ASSGTGNSNQPQH

J: TRBJ1-2
V: TRBV7-9
CDR3: ASSQDRGTTGGYT

J: TRBJ2-7
V: TRBV4-2
CDR3: ASSHSDRAYERY

J: TRBJ1-1
V: TRBV12-5
CDR3: ASGPGQGMNTEAF